The T cell receptor beta chain described here comes from a study of CD8+ T cells in alopecia areata. As for the study in general: At a dose of 5 to 10 mg twice daily, oral tofacitinib was given to treated patients. Tofacitinib therapy lasting 6 to 18 months was followed by 6 months off drug.

On this clone itself: Antigen specificity is unknown. Germline and junction disagree at one end, which may indicate a read error.

PBMCs served as the source from which CD4+ and CD8+ T cells were sorted. Study results and caveats: Compared with mice, patients displayed less clear TCR sharing, possibly for HLA-related reasons.

Extracted from the samples, RNA was reverse transcribed into cDNA to serve as the sequencing template. Profiling relied on immunoSEQ multiplex PCR, and the TCRdb table lists in-frame clones only, not all of them. The repertoire holds about 180,000 clones, with around 63% as singletons. CDR3 length: 15 amino acids. Germline CDR1 GTSNPN, CDR2 SVGIG (reference sequence). The origin of this receptor is a human donor with alopecia areata. Sequenced material: CD4+ T cells sorted from blood, taken at week 0. The chain recombines TRBV30 with TRBJ2-2; D is possibly TRBD1 (6 bases). The CDR3 reads CAWSVPRGYAGKLFF. The CDR3, as DNA: TGTGCCTGGAGTGTACCCAGGGGTTACGCCGGGAAGCTGTTTTTT. Variable domain in full (rest from reference TRBV30 and TRBJ2-2): SQTIHQWPATLVQPVGSPLSLECTVEGTSNPNLYWYRQAAGRGLQLLFYSVGIGQISSEVPQNLSASRPQDRQFILSSKKLLLSDSGFYLCAWSVPRGYAGKLFFGEGSRLTVL.